This TCR beta chain was retrieved from a study of blood T cells in healthy people across ages (dated by TCRdb to between 2014 and 2017). Describing the broader study: In model experiments, template switching captured roughly one uniquely barcoded TCR beta cDNA molecule for every two T cells. Using the same blood draw, the study looked at two additional independent replicas of 1 million unique cDNA reads for two donors, one aged 18 to 29 and the other aged 80 or older. To track age-related changes in TCR beta repertoire diversity, the study relied on deep sequencing normalized with unique cDNA molecular identifiers. To avoid experimental bias, donors of different ages were distributed randomly across sequencing lanes. The donors were divided into four age groups: young (average 16 years), middle-aged (around 37), aged (approximately 62) and long-lived (roughly 82).

CDR1 MGHDK and CDR2 SYGVNS were looked up in the germline V gene. The CDR3 starts with the cysteine, ends with the phenylalanine, and has 14 residues. The kept DNA is CDR3 alone, 42 bases in frame from the first base. Trimming leaves V shorter by 4 bases and J shorter by 12 bases, with the junction holding 13 bases beyond the gene matches. Libraries were prepared through 5' RACE. The data were produced on an Illumina HiSeq 2500. A second about 7 to 11 cycle PCR used a sample-barcoded 5' primer and a J-beta primer mix. A unique molecular identifier was introduced onto each TCR beta cDNA molecule by a template-switch 5' adaptor carrying 12 random nucleotides. Each sample yielded at least 2.5 million CDR3-containing paired-end reads. All of the RNA was converted into first-strand cDNA using the Mint cDNA synthesis kit, with a TRBC-specific oligonucleotide serving as the primer. Following uracil-DNA glycosylase treatment, a first 18-cycle PCR with universal primers M1SS and BC2_uni_R was performed on all cDNA. Per the authors' processing: Each sample was normalized by randomly selecting 1 million high-quality reads, each carrying a distinct molecular identifier. Reads sharing molecular identifiers were discarded rather than binned into consensus sequences. MiTCR, set to a Q25 quality threshold and the strictest error-elimination algorithm, was used for CDR3 identification, clonotype clustering and error correction. A nonparametric unseen species model with Euler transformation was used to estimate lower-bound total TCR beta diversity. TCRdb ran its own pipeline on the public reads, namely fastp trimming at Q25 and MiXCR clone calling, and kept in-frame beta chains. Rows with one shared CDR3 protein collapse into an entry with the most common genes and DNA. TCRdb, not the original authors, processed these V and J calls. This sample is represented by around 900,000 distinct CDR3 sequences; 29% of them were singletons. The ten largest make up about 18% of the sample.

The roughly 37 donors, aged about 6 to 100 years, were systemically healthy Caucasian individuals from Russia. Each donor gave 8.5 to 10 milliliters of peripheral blood, collected into EDTA-treated Vacutainer tubes. Ficoll-Paque density-gradient centrifugation was used to isolate PBMCs, with at least 7 million per sample. Trizol reagent was used to extract total RNA from the PBMCs, yielding at least 5.5 micrograms per sample. Naive CD45RAhigh/CD27high T cell percentages were measured by flow cytometry on a PBMC aliquot from every donor. Study-level results and caveats: Observed TCR beta diversity per million T cells fell roughly linearly with age, and a significant reduction was already apparent by age roughly 40. Donor CMV infection status was unknown, potentially confounding age-related changes in expanded clonotypes. Estimates of total diversity from one million sequenced T cells were regarded as lower bounds and underestimates. There was a strong correlation between observed TCR beta diversity and the percentage of naive T cells measured by flow cytometry. Bulk unsorted PBMC profiling prevented conclusive comparison of naive and antigen-experienced compartments. Compared with the aged group, the long-lived group had more naive CD4+ T cells, fewer expanded clones and increased TCR diversity, suggesting age selection.

This clonotype was found once. Its recognized antigen is unknown. No clone much larger than this one lies a single base away; base qualities are absent. A lone read offers only weak evidence. The receptor was derived from a woman older than 75 in good health. Sequencing was carried out using blood. The chain employs TRBV25-1 and TRBJ1-1, with 8 bases in between that match TRBD1. The nucleotide sequence reads as follows: TGTGCCAGCAGTGGGGCCCTCGACAGGGGACGGACTTTCTTT. This yields the protein CASSGALDRGRTFF.